What follows describes a single TCR beta chain. The antigen is not known. TCRdb processed the reads anew with MiXCR; each CDR3 protein has one entry. The sample holds approximately 870 distinct CDR3 sequences, about 17% seen once. The sample belongs to a study of liver allograft versus peripheral blood T cells. Background on the study: Blood and transplanted-liver T cell receptor repertoires from recipients were compared. General study findings and limits: It was reported that the T cell receptor repertoires found inside liver allografts differed from those that were detected in peripheral blood.

The CDR3 extends over 15 amino acids. Germline CDR1 reads DFQATT; CDR2 reads SNEGSKA (reference sequence). With 0 bases clipped from V and 4 bases from J, the junction kept 7 bases outside the gene matches. The TCR sequence derives from a human patient who had a liver transplant. Some of these T cells may belong to the graft donor. The chain is built from TRBV20-1 and TRBJ1-1, with TRBD1 identical over 8 bases. The DNA for the CDR3 is TGCAGTGCTAGAGATCAGGGCAGGGGGCGCACTGAAGCTTTCTTT. It encodes CSARDQGRGRTEAFF.